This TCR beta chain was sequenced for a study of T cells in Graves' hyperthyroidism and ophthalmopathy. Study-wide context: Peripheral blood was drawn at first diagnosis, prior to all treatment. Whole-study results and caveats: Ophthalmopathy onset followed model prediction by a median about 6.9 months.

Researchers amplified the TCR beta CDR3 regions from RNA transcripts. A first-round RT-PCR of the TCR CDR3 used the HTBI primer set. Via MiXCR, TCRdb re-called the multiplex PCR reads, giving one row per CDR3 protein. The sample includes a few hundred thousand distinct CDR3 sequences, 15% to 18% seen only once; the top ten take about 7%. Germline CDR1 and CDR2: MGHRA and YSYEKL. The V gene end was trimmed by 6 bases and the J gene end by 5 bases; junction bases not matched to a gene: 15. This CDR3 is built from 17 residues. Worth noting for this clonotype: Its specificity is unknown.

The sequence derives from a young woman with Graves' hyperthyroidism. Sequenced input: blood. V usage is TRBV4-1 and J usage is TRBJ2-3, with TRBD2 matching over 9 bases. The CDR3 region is CASRQPGLAPVKDTQYF. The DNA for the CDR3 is TGCGCCAGCAGGCAACCGGGACTAGCTCCTGTGAAAGATACGCAGTATTTT.